A selection of T cell receptor beta chains follows, all from one sample in a study of shared clonotypes between healthy human individuals. Sequencing used immunoSEQ multiplex PCR; TCRdb keeps in-frame clones, though not all of them. Of about 2.4 million clones listed, more than 85% are singletons. The sample was naive CD4+ T cells from PBMCs. The receptors were sampled from a man between 18 and 35 years old in good health. Some clones in this sample may be carry-over from other donors' samples. CDR3s include the opening cysteine and the closing phenylalanine or tryptophan. A D gene is named only where the DNA matches it firmly. Only some rows state a clone size, as once, few, many or a class for expanded clones.

d_call	clone_size	v_call	j_call	cdr3_nt	cdr3_aa
TRBD1	NA	TRBV4-2	TRBJ1-2	TGTGCCAGCAGCCAAGAATACAGGGGGGGTTTACGGTCGGGTGGCTACACCTTC	CASSQEYRGGLRSGGYTF
TRBD1	NA	TRBV25-1	TRBJ2-7	TGTGCCACGGCCGACAGGGGGCCTACCTACGAGCAGTACTTC	CATADRGPTYEQYF
TRBD1	NA	TRBV28	TRBJ1-5	TGTGCCAGCAGCCCGGACAGGGTGCGGCCCCAGCATTTT	CASSPDRVRPQHF
NA	NA	TRBV27	TRBJ2-1	TGTGCCAGTACCTCCCGGGGGCCGTACAATGAGCAGTTCTTC	CASTSRGPYNEQFF
NA	NA	TRBV18	TRBJ2-2	TGTGCCAGCTCACCCATAAACACCGGGGAGCTGTTTTTT	CASSPINTGELFF
NA	NA	TRBV7-9	TRBJ1-1	TGTGCCAGCAGCATATTCCCGGGACGGCCGAACACTGAAGCTTTCTTT	CASSIFPGRPNTEAFF
NA	NA	TRBV27	TRBJ1-4	TGTGCCAGCAGTCGGGGAGGGAATGAAAAACTGTTTTTT	CASSRGGNEKLFF
NA	NA	TRBV7-3	TRBJ2-2	TGTGCCAGCAGCCGCTTTGCGGCGAACACCGGGGAGCTGTTTTTT	CASSRFAANTGELFF
TRBD2	NA	TRBV7-2	TRBJ2-1	TGTGCCAGCAGCCAGCTAGCGGGAGGGTTCAATGAGCAGTTCTTC	CASSQLAGGFNEQFF
TRBD2	NA	TRBV5-1	TRBJ2-7	TGCGCCAGCAGCTTGTGGGGAAGCGGGAGGAATCCCGAGCAGTACTTC	CASSLWGSGRNPEQYF
NA	NA	TRBV5-1	TRBJ2-5	TGCGCCAGCTCTGGCTTCCAAGAGACCCAGTACTTC	CASSGFQETQYF
NA	NA	TRBV4-1	TRBJ1-2	TGCGCCAGCAGCCAAGAAATCCGGCAGAGGAACTATGGCTACACCTTC	CASSQEIRQRNYGYTF
TRBD2	NA	TRBV11-3	TRBJ2-3	TGTGCCAGCAGCTTAGAAAGGACTAGCGGGGCAACAGATACGCAGTATTTT	CASSLERTSGATDTQYF
TRBD1	NA	TRBV28	TRBJ1-5	TGTGCCAGCAGTTTACTACAGGGGGGAGGTCAGCCCCAGCATTTT	CASSLLQGGGQPQHF
NA	NA	TRBV18	TRBJ2-6	TGTGCCAGCTCCGCAGTGACCGGCAGGCTAACTGGGGCCAACGTCCTGACTTTC	CASSAVTGRLTGANVLTF
TRBD1	NA	TRBV29-1	TRBJ2-5	TGCAGCGTTGGCGACAGGGAGTCAGAGACCCAGTACTTC	CSVGDRESETQYF
TRBD1	NA	TRBV7-9	TRBJ2-1	TGTGCCAGCAGCTCCCCACCGGTAGGGGGCAATGGGAATGAGCAGTTCTTC	CASSSPPVGGNGNEQFF
TRBD2	NA	TRBV28	TRBJ2-1	TGTGCCACCCTTAGCGGGGGGGGCAATGAGCAGTTCTTC	CATLSGGGNEQFF
NA	NA	TRBV7-8	TRBJ1-5	TGTGCCAGCAGCTTAGGGCGGCTCGGACAGCCCCAGCATTTT	CASSLGRLGQPQHF
TRBD2	NA	TRBV20-1	TRBJ2-3	TGCAGTGCCCTAGCGGGAGGGCAGTATTTT	CSALAGGQYF
TRBD1	NA	TRBV28	TRBJ1-2	TGTGCCAGCAGAAAGACAGGGAGAGGTGGCTACACCTTC	CASRKTGRGGYTF
TRBD1	NA	TRBV16	TRBJ1-2	TGTGCCAGCAGCCTCCAACCGGGACAGGGGGATGGCTACACCTTC	CASSLQPGQGDGYTF
NA	NA	TRBV6-6	TRBJ2-7	TGTGCCAGCAGTTACTCGTTTAACTACGAGCAGTACTTC	CASSYSFNYEQYF
TRBD2	NA	TRBV9	TRBJ2-1	TGTGCCAGCAGCGTAGGGGGACTAGCGGTTAATAGTGAGCAGTTCTTC	CASSVGGLAVNSEQFF
TRBD1	NA	TRBV28	TRBJ1-1	TGTGCCAGCAGCACCTATGCAGGGGGCCGGTTTTTGAACACTGAAGCTTTCTTT	CASSTYAGGRFLNTEAFF
NA	NA	TRBV5-8	TRBJ2-4	TGTGCCAGCAGCTTGGCCCGGAAACAGGGAATCTACTTC	CASSLARKQGIYF
TRBD2	NA	TRBV27	TRBJ2-2	TGTGCCAGCAGAGTGGAGCTAGCGGCTAACACCGGGGAGCTGTTTTTT	CASRVELAANTGELFF
TRBD2	NA	TRBV30	TRBJ2-7	TGTGCCTGGGCTAGCGGCCCCTACGAGCAGTACTTC	CAWASGPYEQYF
NA	NA	TRBV5-1	TRBJ2-1	TGCGCCAGCAGGTCGGGTGGATTGCAGTTCTTC	CASRSGGLQFF
NA	NA	TRBV28	TRBJ2-6	TGTGCCAGCTACGGGCTCCACTCTGGGGCCAACGTCCTGACTTTC	CASYGLHSGANVLTF
NA	NA	TRBV27	TRBJ2-5	TGTGCCAGCAGTACACAAGTACAAGAGACCCAGTACTTC	CASSTQVQETQYF
NA	NA	TRBV27	TRBJ2-7	TGTGCCAGCAGTTTATTGCCCAAAGACTACGAGCAGTACTTC	CASSLLPKDYEQYF
TRBD1	NA	TRBV7-6	TRBJ2-2	TGTGCCAGCAGCCCGCAGGGGGCCGGGGAGCTGTTTTTT	CASSPQGAGELFF
NA	few	TRBV7-3	TRBJ2-2	TGTGCCAGCAGCTTTTCAGCCGCGAACACCGGGGAGCTGTTTTTT	CASSFSAANTGELFF